The 31 T cell receptor beta chains in this list originate from one sample, sequenced in a study of CD8 T cells in Susac syndrome. Random hexamers served to reverse transcribe roughly 0.5 to 1 ug RNA. TCRdb called the immunoSEQ multiplex PCR reads again in MiXCR, with one record for every CDR3 protein. The sample lists more than 110,000 distinct CDR3 sequences, approximately 95% occurring once. The sample comprised CD4+ T cells from PBMCs. Receptors originate from a human donor with Susac syndrome.

The gene calls are TRBV4-2 and TRBJ2-7; 7 bases align to TRBD2. CDR3 length: 16 residues. Trimming at V came to 3 bases and at J to 0 bases, leaving 8 bases not matched to a gene. Germline V gene lookup returns CDR1 LGHNA and CDR2 YNFKEQ. The DNA for the CDR3 is TGTGCCAGCAGCCAGGCGCTAGCGGATAGCTCCTACGAGCAGTACTTC. The encoded protein is CASSQALADSSYEQYF.

The chain carries TRBV9 and TRBJ2-3; D may be TRBD2 (6 bases). The length of the CDR3 is 14 residues. CDR1 SGDLS and CDR2 YYNGEE come from the germline V gene. V was cut by 2 bases and J by 5 bases, with 12 bases left in between. The CDR3 loop is CASSVQWGVDTQYF. CDR3 sequence (DNA): TGTGCCAGCAGCGTCCAATGGGGGGTAGATACGCAGTATTTT.

V and J are TRBV13 and TRBJ1-2, with D possibly matching TRBD1 (5 bases). The CDR3 runs 16 residues. Germline V gene sequence: CDR1 PRHDT, CDR2 FYEKMQ (reference sequence). Trimming left V 5 bases short and J 2 bases short, with 18 bases between. The CDR3 loop reads CASSRKGAGQNYGYTF. The CDR3 DNA sequence: TGTGCCAGCAGCCGTAAGGGTGCAGGGCAGAACTATGGCTACACCTTC. Looking up the rest from reference TRBV13 and TRBJ1-2 gives the full variable domain: AAGVIQSPRHLIKEKRETATLKCYPIPRHDTVYWYQQGPGQDPQFLISFYEKMQSDKGSIPDRFSAQQFSDYHSELNMSSLELGDSALYFCASSRKGAGQNYGYTFGSGTRLTVV.

The J gene is TRBJ2-3, the V gene TRBV29-1; no clear D. Germline V gene sequence: CDR1 SQVTM, CDR2 ANQGSEA. V was pared by 3 bases and J by 6 bases, with 10 bases between. CDR3 length equals 12 residues. The CDR3 reads CSVDLVGDTQYF. The CDR3 DNA reads TGCAGCGTTGACTTAGTGGGGGATACGCAGTATTTT.

The V call is TRBV7-3, the J call TRBJ2-3; D gene ambiguous. Germline assignment: CDR1 SGHTA and CDR2 FQGTGA. V gave up 5 bases and J gave up 4 bases, with 10 bases separating them. There are 13 residues in the CDR3. CDR3 bases: TGTGCCAGCAGCCCCCAAGGGTCAGATACGCAGTATTTT. This codes for CASSPQGSDTQYF.

This chain links TRBV20-1 with TRBJ2-7; weak D call: TRBD1 (7 bases). Germline assignment: CDR1 DFQATT and CDR2 SNEGSKA (reference sequence). The CDR3 sequence is 14 residues long. The CDR3 DNA is TGCAGCTGCGTCGGCCAGGGGGGCTCCTACGAGCAGTACTTC. Residues: CSCVGQGGSYEQYF.

The chain's CDR3 is CASSLAIPTAGANVLTF. CDR3 DNA: TGTGCCAGCAGCTTAGCGATCCCAACTGCTGGGGCCAACGTCCTGACTTTC. This chain joins TRBV7-2 and TRBJ2-6, with D unclear. The germline gives CDR1 SGHTA, CDR2 FQGNSA. Trimming shortened V by 0 bases and J by 2 bases, and 11 bases separated the two germline ends. The length of the CDR3 is 17 residues. Together with reference TRBV7-2 and TRBJ2-6, the CDR3 gives the full variable domain: GAGVSQSPSNKVTEKGKDVELRCDPISGHTALYWYRQSLGQGLEFLIYFQGNSAPDKSGLPSDRFSAERTGGSVSTLTIQRTQQEDSAVYLCASSLAIPTAGANVLTFGAGSRLTVL.

The genes are TRBV9 and TRBJ1-1; TRBD1 matches at 7 bases. This CDR3 region has 14 residues. CDR1 is SGDLS and CDR2 is YYNGEE in the germline V gene. The V and J ends lost 0 bases and 6 bases, in that order; junction bases with no gene match: 5. CDR3 bases: TGTGCCAGCAGCGTAGATGCAGGGGGGGCTGAAGCTTTCTTT. Protein: CASSVDAGGAEAFF.

This chain connects TRBV12-3 or TRBV12-4 to TRBJ2-7; 9 bases agree with TRBD1. This CDR3 has 16 amino acids. V dropped 2 bases and J dropped 5; count of bases not matched to a gene: 10. CDR3 sequence: CASSLTGQGPRDEQYF. CDR3 bases: TGTGCCAGCAGTTTAACCGGACAGGGGCCTCGGGACGAGCAGTACTTC.

This clonotype was counted a single time. The chain joins TRBV7-9 to TRBJ2-5; D is unclear. Looked up from germline, CDR1 is SEHNR and CDR2 is FQNEAQ (reference sequence). This CDR3 has 12 residues. Trimming removed 4 bases at V and 4 bases at J, with 7 bases between. Here the CDR3 DNA reads TGTGCCAGCAGCTCGTCATCAGAGACCCAGTACTTC. Encoded protein: CASSSSSETQYF.

This clonotype was counted a single time. This chain joins TRBV24-1 and TRBJ2-5; D gene unclear. Trimming cost V 5 bases and J 5 bases, with 5 bases left between them. The germline gives CDR1 KGHDR, CDR2 SFDVKD. This CDR3 contains 11 residues. CDR3 sequence reads: CATSAGETQYF. CDR3 bases: TGTGCCACCAGTGCCGGGGAGACCCAGTACTTC.

J is TRBJ1-5 and V is TRBV6-6, with TRBD1 matching over 7 bases. The germline gives CDR1 MNHNY, CDR2 SVGAGI (reference sequence). CDR3 length equals 15 residues. The trim removed 2 bases at V and 6 bases at J, leaving 7 bases unmatched. DNA of the CDR3: TGTGCCAGCAGTTACCCATCAGGGGGGAGTCAGCCCCAGCATTTT. This encodes CASSYPSGGSQPQHF.

The genes are TRBV4-1 and TRBJ2-4; no firm D call. Trimming stripped 5 bases from V and 0 bases from J, with 8 bases between. The CDR3 totals 14 residues. Per germline, CDR1 MGHRA and CDR2 YSYEKL. CDR3 bases: TGCGCCAGCAGCTCGCCTCTAGCCAAAAACATTCAGTACTTC. Its protein is CASSSPLAKNIQYF.

The gene calls are TRBV30 and TRBJ2-6; D ambiguous. V lost 2 bases to trimming and J lost 2 bases, with 4 bases between them. CDR1 is GTSNPN, CDR2 SVGIG, per germline (reference sequence). The CDR3 consists of 13 residues. The chain's CDR3 is CAWSFAGANVLTF. The CDR3 DNA is TGTGCCTGGAGTTTCGCTGGGGCCAACGTCCTGACTTTC.

The chain uses TRBV7-2 and TRBJ2-1, with 10 nucleotides matching TRBD2. V lost 5 bases to trimming and J lost 3 bases; unmatched junction nucleotides: 10. CDR1 and CDR2 from the germline V gene are SGHTA and FQGNSA. The CDR3 is 17 residues long. The CDR3, as DNA: TGTGCCAGCAGCCCTAGGCTAGCGGGAGCATTCTACAATGAGCAGTTCTTC. Translating gives CASSPRLAGAFYNEQFF.

The sample holds one count of this clonotype. The chain uses TRBV7-9 and TRBJ1-2; D unresolved. V lost 4 bases and J 8 bases, leaving 20 bases between the germline ends. CDR3 length: 15 amino acids. Germline loops: CDR1 SEHNR, CDR2 FQNEAQ (reference sequence). CDR3 sequence (DNA): TGTGCCAGCAGCTGGGCGGGAGACGGAGCTGAAGGCTACACCTTC. Encoded protein: CASSWAGDGAEGYTF.

The genes are TRBV9 and TRBJ1-3; tentative D call: TRBD1 (5 bases). Trimming cost V 7 bases and J 4 bases, with 12 bases left between them. Germline loops: CDR1 SGDLS, CDR2 YYNGEE. This CDR3 has 13 amino acids. This CDR3 reads CASGQGSGNTIYF. Written as DNA, the CDR3 is TGTGCCAGCGGCCAGGGATCCGGAAACACCATATATTTT.

The chain employs TRBV15 and TRBJ1-2; D is undetermined. The CDR3 runs to 14 residues. The V gene lost 7 bases and the J gene lost 8 bases, with 20 bases spanning the gap. Germline CDR1 and CDR2: LNHNV and YYDKDF (reference sequence). The CDR3 DNA reads TGTGCCACCACACCCTTAGAACGGACTGGCGGCTACACCTTC. It translates to CATTPLERTGGYTF.

The rearrangement joins TRBV30 to TRBJ2-2; D not resolved. With 0 bases removed from V and 1 base from J, the gap between germline ends came to 6 bases. The CDR3 extends over 14 amino acids. Germline V gene sequence: CDR1 GTSNPN, CDR2 SVGIG (reference sequence). The DNA for the CDR3 is TGTGCCTGGAGTGTAGTGGGGAACACCGGGGAGCTGTTTTTT. Translating it yields CAWSVVGNTGELFF. Drawing the rest from reference TRBV30 and TRBJ2-2, the complete variable domain is SQTIHQWPATLVQPVGSPLSLECTVEGTSNPNLYWYRQAAGRGLQLLFYSVGIGQISSEVPQNLSASRPQDRQFILSSKKLLLSDSGFYLCAWSVVGNTGELFFGEGSRLTVL.

The chain combines TRBV9 with TRBJ1-5; the match to TRBD1 covers 7 bases. J lost 4 bases, V lost 4 bases, and 8 bases had no gene match. Germline loops: CDR1 SGDLS, CDR2 YYNGEE. The CDR3 runs to 15 residues. The CDR3 region has the DNA TGTGCCAGCAGCCCTGAGGCAGGGGGGAATCAGCCCCAGCATTTT. Residues: CASSPEAGGNQPQHF.

The chain is built from TRBV10-3 and TRBJ2-7; no definite D call. The germline gives CDR1 ENHRY, CDR2 SYGVKD. Between the trimmed V and J ends, which lost 0 bases and 6 bases, there was a span of 12 bases. The length of the CDR3 is 14 residues. The CDR3 is CAISESTNLSEQYF. CDR3 in DNA: TGTGCCATCAGTGAGTCCACTAATCTCTCCGAGCAGTACTTC.

This chain connects TRBV20-1 to TRBJ1-1, with 7 nucleotides matching TRBD1. This CDR3 region has 14 residues. Trimming removed 2 bases from V and 3 bases from J; junction bases left unmatched: 6. Germline CDR1 reads DFQATT; CDR2 reads SNEGSKA (reference sequence). The CDR3 nucleotides are TGCAGTGCTAGAAAACAGGGGAGTGACACTGAAGCTTTCTTT. Its translation: CSARKQGSDTEAFF.

The sample holds a few counts of this clonotype. The rearrangement links TRBV12-3 or TRBV12-4 to TRBJ1-5, with D possibly matching TRBD1 (6 bases). The CDR3 sequence is 14 residues long. V was trimmed by 5 bases and J by 3 bases, leaving 11 bases between them. The CDR3 DNA sequence: TGTGCCAGCAGTAAGGACAGCTCCAATCAGCCCCAGCATTTT. It encodes CASSKDSSNQPQHF.

The chain links TRBV7-3 to TRBJ2-6; D unclear. This CDR3 is 15 amino acids long. The ends were cut back, 5 bases at V and 1 base at J, with 9 bases in the middle. Germline V gives CDR1 SGHTA, CDR2 FQGTGA. The CDR3 region is CASSETPSGANVLTF. CDR3 bases: TGTGCCAGCAGCGAAACACCATCTGGGGCCAACGTCCTGACTTTC.

V is TRBV7-9 and J is TRBJ1-2; the D gene is possibly TRBD1 (6 bases). The CDR3 totals 14 residues. From germline, CDR1 is SEHNR and CDR2 FQNEAQ (reference sequence). Deletions cut 8 bases from V and 1 base from J, with 14 bases between. Here the CDR3 DNA reads TGTGCCAGCTTGACGGGCAGGGGTAACTATGGCTACACCTTC. This gives the protein CASLTGRGNYGYTF.

The chain uses TRBV25-1 and TRBJ1-1; D unresolved. Germline CDR1 is MGHDK and CDR2 is SYGVNS. The CDR3 loop spans 13 amino acids. V was shortened by 6 bases and J by 3 bases, with 11 bases between the two germline ends. The CDR3 DNA follows: TGTGCCAGCAGCACATATTGGGACACTGAAGCTTTCTTT. Amino acids: CASSTYWDTEAFF. Full variable domain (outside the CDR3, taken from reference TRBV25-1 and TRBJ1-1): EADIYQTPRYLVIGTGKKITLECSQTMGHDKMYWYQQDPGMELHLIHYSYGVNSTEKGDLSSESTVSRIRTEHFPLTLESARPSHTSQYLCASSTYWDTEAFFGQGTRLTVV.

V and J are TRBV20-1 and TRBJ1-1; D is unclear. Looked up from germline, CDR1 is DFQATT and CDR2 is SNEGSKA (reference sequence). Trimming shortened V by 5 bases and J by 7 bases, and 8 bases separated the two germline ends. This CDR3 is 10 amino acids long. CDR3 nucleotide sequence: TGCAGTGCTGGAGTCGGTGAAGCTTTCTTT. Amino acid sequence: CSAGVGEAFF.

The rearrangement links TRBV4-1 to TRBJ2-7, with 9 positions matching TRBD1. In germline, CDR1 is MGHRA, CDR2 YSYEKL. This CDR3 has 17 residues. V shed 4 bases and J 4 bases; nucleotides not matched to a gene: 14. The CDR3 sequence: CASSLSSPGTGRYEQYF. The CDR3 region has the DNA TGCGCCAGCAGCCTCTCTTCCCCCGGGACAGGGAGGTACGAGCAGTACTTC.

The rearrangement links TRBV15 to TRBJ1-4, with 8 bases aligning to TRBD1. J lost 8 bases, V lost 4 bases, and 6 bases had no gene match. CDR3 length: 14 amino acids. Germline CDR1 and CDR2: LNHNV and YYDKDF (reference sequence). In DNA, the CDR3 is TGTGCCACCAGCAAGGACAGGGTGAGGGAAAAACTGTTTTTT. Encoded protein: CATSKDRVREKLFF.

CDR3 residues: CSAKPLDIDLGEQYF. The DNA of the CDR3 is TGCAGTGCTAAACCATTAGACATCGACTTGGGGGAGCAGTACTTC. V is TRBV20-1 and J is TRBJ2-7; D is undetermined. Trimming stripped 4 bases from V and 7 bases from J, with 23 bases between. CDR1 and CDR2 from the germline V gene are DFQATT and SNEGSKA (reference sequence). This CDR3 is built from 15 residues.

The chain combines TRBV29-1 with TRBJ2-5; 9 bases line up with TRBD2. CDR3 length: 13 residues. Trimming cost V 8 bases and J 4 bases; bases outside gene matches: 8. The germline CDR1 and CDR2 sequences are SQVTM and ANQGSEA. This CDR3 reads CSYTSGGLETQYF. The CDR3 DNA reads as TGCAGCTACACGAGCGGGGGGCTAGAGACCCAGTACTTC. The full variable domain, with the rest looked up from reference TRBV29-1 and TRBJ2-5, is SAVISQKPSRDICQRGTSLTIQCQVDSQVTMMFWYRQQPGQSLTLIATANQGSEATYESGFVIDKFPISRPNLTFSTLTVSNMSPEDSSIYLCSYTSGGLETQYFGPGTRLLVL.